The 3 T cell receptor beta chains below were found in one sample sequenced in a study of early stage breast cancer tumors (dated by TCRdb to the late 2010s). Library creation used the immunoSEQ multiplex PCR assay. TCRdb took over this immuneACCESS table, retaining in-frame rearrangements with V and J assigned. Such tables are incomplete; in checked studies, under half of the missing clones stem from an unresolved V gene, and the remainder is unexplained. This sample has fewer than 35,000 clones in its table, and 65% to 75% of those were observed once. Clones ranked in the top ten supply around 33% of the sample. Sequences were obtained from blood. Receptor source: a person aged 50 to 59 with breast cancer.

This clone appeared once. The chain joins TRBV4-2 to TRBJ2-3; TRBD2 might be the D (6 bases). CDR3 length: 17 amino acids. V was pared by 0 bases and J by 6 bases, with 19 bases between. In germline, CDR1 is LGHNA, CDR2 YNFKEQ. In DNA, the CDR3 is TGTGCCAGCAGCCAAGATTGGGGGGACGGGTGGGTTGATACGCAGTATTTT. Translated, it gives CASSQDWGDGWVDTQYF.

The CDR3 loop reads CASSAEGAGELFF. The CDR3 region has the DNA TGTGCCAGCAGTGCCGAGGGAGCCGGGGAGCTGTTTTTT. The chain links TRBV25-1 to TRBJ2-2; the D gene is possibly TRBD2 (5 bases). Germline lookup yields CDR1 MGHDK and CDR2 SYGVNS. Trimming took 4 bases from V and 6 from J, leaving 9 bases between them. CDR3 length equals 13 residues.

This clone was picked up a small number of times. The CDR3 coding sequence is TGTGCCAGCAGCTTGGGTATTTTGGGGGCTAGGACTGAAGCTTTCTTT. It encodes CASSLGILGARTEAFF. The chain recombines TRBV5-4 with TRBJ1-1, with D possibly matching TRBD1 (6 bases). The CDR3 runs 16 residues. Germline CDR1 and CDR2: SGHNT and YYREEE (reference sequence). V was clipped by 0 bases and J by 5 bases, with 17 bases between them.